This T cell receptor (beta chain) came from a study of T cells in Graves' hyperthyroidism and ophthalmopathy. In the study overall: Peripheral blood sampling occurred at initial diagnosis, before any treatment.

This clonotype was seen ten or more times. Regions amplified from RNA transcripts were the TCR beta CDR3 regions. A first-round RT-PCR of the TCR CDR3 used the HTBI primer set. TCRdb recomputed calls from the multiplex PCR reads with MiXCR, one row per CDR3 protein. Of some 600,000 distinct CDR3 sequences in the sample, 14% were seen once. Patients were excluded because of uncontrolled infection, other autoimmune disease, pregnancy or lactation. PBMCs came from 7.5 to 10 ml fresh peripheral blood. CDR1 SGHAT and CDR2 FQNNGV come from the germline V gene. The V and J ends lost 5 bases and 11 bases, in that order; junction bases with no gene match: 7. The CDR3 is 12 residues long.

Input material: blood. This chain joins TRBV11-2 and TRBJ1-1, with 8 bases aligning to TRBD1. The clonotype originates from a woman aged 30 to 39 with Graves' hyperthyroidism that later progressed to Graves' ophthalmopathy. Here the CDR3 DNA reads TGTGCCAGCAGCCTCGGACAGGGCTGGGCTTTCTTT. Amino acid sequence: CASSLGQGWAFF.